A single sample is the source of the 24 T cell receptor beta chains below, sequenced in a study of OX40 agonist ivuxolimab in advanced cancers. Generated by immunoSEQ multiplex PCR, the TCRdb table keeps only in-frame clones and is missing some. The repertoire holds about 84,000 clones, with about 80% as singletons. The sample consisted of CD4+ or CD8+ T cells sorted from blood, taken in a trial of the OX40 agonist ivuxolimab. These receptors all stem from an adult with an advanced solid tumor such as melanoma, head and neck, liver or kidney cancer.

The chain couples TRBV13 to TRBJ2-3; D is perhaps TRBD1 or TRBD2 (5 bases each). In germline, CDR1 is PRHDT, CDR2 FYEKMQ (reference sequence). V dropped 5 bases and J dropped 2 bases, with 14 bases sitting between them. The CDR3 consists of 15 residues. In DNA form, the CDR3 reads TGTGCCAGCAGCCAAGAGGGGTTTATCACAGATACGCAGTATTTT. The encoded protein is CASSQEGFITDTQYF.

This clone was seen a handful of times. The rearrangement uses TRBV18 and TRBJ1-5, with D maybe TRBD1 (6 bases). The CDR3 consists of 14 residues. Deletions cut 3 bases from V and 7 bases from J, with 13 bases between. From germline, CDR1 is KGHSH and CDR2 LQKENI. The CDR3 reads CASSPWGLSQPQHF. Written as DNA, the CDR3 is TGTGCCAGCTCACCCTGGGGGCTATCACAGCCCCAGCATTTT.

The chain is built from TRBV6-5 and TRBJ2-5; 8 bases line up with TRBD2. This CDR3 has 16 residues. The J segment lost 3 bases and the V segment lost 2 bases, leaving 8 bases of the junction unmatched. Per germline, CDR1 MNHEY and CDR2 SVGAGI. Here the CDR3 reads CASSYGRRGVKETQYF. CDR3 DNA sequence: TGTGCCAGCAGTTACGGAAGGCGGGGGGTAAAAGAGACCCAGTACTTC.

The rearrangement links TRBV10-3 to TRBJ1-5; D unclear. V was cut by 2 bases and J by 5 bases, with 7 bases left in between. CDR1 and CDR2 (germline): ENHRY, SYGVKD. The CDR3 extends over 13 amino acids. The CDR3 coding sequence is TGTGCCATCAGTGAGAGGGAGGATCAGCCCCAGCATTTT. As protein: CAISEREDQPQHF.

The rearrangement joins TRBV7-2 to TRBJ1-5; D gene uncertain. Germline assignment: CDR1 SGHTA and CDR2 FQGNSA. The CDR3 covers 13 residues. V gave up 5 bases and J gave up 7 bases, with 12 bases separating them. The CDR3, as DNA: TGTGCCAGCAGCCCGGAGTTTTCCCAGCCCCAGCATTTT. Protein sequence: CASSPEFSQPQHF.

The chain combines TRBV2 with TRBJ2-3; no clear D. This CDR3 has 11 amino acids. Per the germline V gene, CDR1 is SNHLY and CDR2 is FYNNEI. The V and J ends lost 3 bases and 13 bases respectively, with 11 bases between them. CDR3 in DNA: TGTGCCAGCAGTGACCATCAGACCAAGTATTTT. This translates into CASSDHQTKYF.

This clone was observed a single time. The chain uses TRBV2 and TRBJ2-7, with D unresolved. V dropped 5 bases and J dropped 4 bases, with 12 bases sitting between them. This CDR3 region has 13 residues. CDR1 and CDR2 from the germline V gene are SNHLY and FYNNEI. The DNA of the CDR3 is TGTGCCAGCAGTCCAAGGACGGTTTACGAGCAGTACGTC. Its protein product is CASSPRTVYEQYV.

The sample holds a few counts of this clone. The chain uses TRBV4-3 and TRBJ1-5, with TRBD1 matching 8 bases. Germline lookup yields CDR1 LGHNA and CDR2 YSLEER. Trimming cost V 0 bases and J 4 bases; bases outside gene matches: 2. The CDR3 covers 15 residues. CDR3 loop: CASSQDDRGNQPQHF. The CDR3 coding sequence is TGCGCCAGCAGCCAAGATGACAGGGGAAATCAGCCCCAGCATTTT.

V usage is TRBV2 and J usage is TRBJ2-2; D not certain. The CDR3 contains 15 residues. Deletions cut 7 bases from V and 2 bases from J, with 14 bases between. Germline V gene sequence: CDR1 SNHLY, CDR2 FYNNEI. The CDR3 sequence is CASKFQDGNTGELFF. The DNA for the CDR3 is TGTGCCAGCAAATTCCAGGACGGTAACACCGGGGAGCTGTTTTTT.

The V gene is TRBV5-1, the J gene TRBJ2-5; D perhaps matches TRBD1 (8 bases). V shed 2 bases and J shed 3 bases, with 14 bases lying between them. Germline loops: CDR1 SGHRS, CDR2 YFSETQ. The CDR3 spans 15 residues. CDR3 protein: CASSLGQGGKETQYF. DNA of the CDR3: TGCGCCAGCAGCTTAGGACAGGGAGGGAAAGAGACCCAGTACTTC. Supplemented by reference TRBV5-1 and TRBJ2-5, the full variable domain reads KAGVTQTPRYLIKTRGQQVTLSCSPISGHRSVSWYQQTPGQGLQFLFEYFSETQRNKGNFPGRFSGRQFSNSRSEMNVSTLELGDSALYLCASSLGQGGKETQYFGPGTRLLVL.

This clone was observed a handful of times. The genes are TRBV2 and TRBJ1-1; 7 nucleotides agree with TRBD1. The V gene's germline CDR1 is SNHLY and CDR2 FYNNEI. V dropped 7 bases and J dropped 4; count of bases not matched to a gene: 12. The CDR3 is 15 amino acids. CDR3 in DNA: TGTGCCAGCATCGCACAGGGGTTGGAAGGCACTGAAGCTTTCTTT. As protein: CASIAQGLEGTEAFF.

This clone was seen a single time. The chain recombines TRBV7-3 with TRBJ2-1; perhaps TRBD2 as D (5 bases). The CDR3 contains 14 residues. Germline lookup yields CDR1 SGHTA and CDR2 FQGTGA. The V gene lost 5 bases and the J gene lost 6 bases, with 14 bases spanning the gap. This CDR3 reads CASSVSVGSNEQFF. The CDR3 DNA is TGTGCCAGCAGCGTTAGCGTAGGGTCCAATGAGCAGTTCTTC.

The V call is TRBV14, the J call TRBJ2-3; 9 nucleotides match TRBD1. The CDR3 spans 15 residues. Germline CDR1 and CDR2: SGHDN and FVKESK. V was pared by 4 bases and J by 4 bases, with 6 bases of the junction left unmatched. The CDR3 here is CASSPRDRVSDTQYF. The CDR3, as DNA: TGTGCCAGCAGCCCCCGGGACAGGGTTTCAGATACGCAGTATTTT.

This clone was counted between two and nine times. The chain uses TRBV7-2 and TRBJ1-2, with D maybe TRBD1 (6 bases). The V gene's germline CDR1 is SGHTA and CDR2 FQGNSA. The CDR3 length is 13 residues. V gave up 2 bases and J gave up 5 bases, with 9 bases separating them. The chain's CDR3 is CASSLTGRYGYTF. In nucleotides, the CDR3 is TGTGCCAGCAGCTTAACAGGGAGGTATGGCTACACCTTC.

This rearrangement joins TRBV9 to TRBJ1-2, with D maybe TRBD1 (5 bases). V shed 2 bases and J shed 2 bases, with 13 bases lying between them. This CDR3 has 15 residues. CDR1 is SGDLS, CDR2 YYNGEE, per germline. CDR3 sequence reads: CASSVWGTGNYGYTF. CDR3 nucleotides: TGTGCCAGCAGCGTCTGGGGCACAGGAAACTATGGCTACACCTTC.

The J gene is TRBJ1-2, the V gene TRBV6-6; 8 bases line up with TRBD1. The length of the CDR3 is 14 residues. Per the germline V gene, CDR1 is MNHNY and CDR2 is SVGAGI (reference sequence). V gave up 6 bases and J gave up 6 bases; unmatched junction bases: 9. The CDR3 reads CASRLSDRVHGYTF. For the CDR3, the DNA is TGTGCCAGCAGATTATCGGACAGGGTGCATGGCTACACCTTC.

The chain uses TRBV7-9 and TRBJ1-1; no clear D. With 2 bases removed from V and 0 bases from J, the gap between germline ends came to 4 bases. CDR1 SEHNR and CDR2 FQNEAQ come from the germline V gene (reference sequence). The CDR3 loop spans 13 amino acids. The CDR3: CASSLLMNTEAFF. The CDR3, as DNA: TGTGCCAGCAGCTTATTAATGAACACTGAAGCTTTCTTT.

This chain uses TRBV5-6 with TRBJ2-2; TRBD1 is a possible D gene (6 bases). In germline, CDR1 is SGHDT, CDR2 YYEEEE. CDR3 length: 13 residues. Trimming pared 4 bases from V and 5 bases from J, leaving 9 bases between. CDR3 residues: CASSQGGTGELFF. The CDR3 DNA follows: TGTGCCAGCAGCCAAGGGGGTACCGGGGAGCTGTTTTTT.

The chain recombines TRBV12-1 with TRBJ2-5; the DNA was not compared with TRBD1, the D call given in the table. TRBV12-1 is described as a pseudogene. The CDR3 consists of 19 residues. For the CDR3, the DNA is TGTGCCAGCAGCCTACGAACAGGGTTTGAGGTTCGTCTTGGAGAGACCCAGTACTTC. Its translation: CASSLRTGFEVRLGETQYF.

The chain joins TRBV18 to TRBJ2-7, with no clear D. Trimming stripped 3 bases from V and 7 bases from J, with 13 bases between. The CDR3 length is 13 residues. Germline-derived CDR1 and CDR2 are KGHSH and LQKENI. Here the CDR3 DNA reads TGTGCCAGCTCACCTGGGCCCCTTGAGGAGCAGTACTTC. It specifies CASSPGPLEEQYF.

This chain uses TRBV2 with TRBJ1-5; 7 nucleotides align to TRBD1. This CDR3 comprises 14 residues. Germline assignment: CDR1 SNHLY and CDR2 FYNNEI. V shed 7 bases and J 7 bases; nucleotides not matched to a gene: 10. DNA for the CDR3: TGTGCCAGCACCCCTGGAGGGGGCCGGCAGCCCCAGCATTTT. It translates to CASTPGGGRQPQHF.

The chain is built from TRBV10-3 and TRBJ2-5; D is possibly TRBD2 (7 bases). The germline V and J ends were trimmed by 10 bases and 3 bases, with 21 bases remaining between them. The CDR3 contains 15 residues. Per the germline V gene, CDR1 is ENHRY and CDR2 is SYGVKD. The CDR3 here is CATGEGEGRKETQYF. CDR3 bases: TGTGCCACAGGGGAGGGCGAGGGGCGTAAAGAGACCCAGTACTTC.

The chain employs TRBV4-3 and TRBJ2-3; 9 bases line up with TRBD2. This CDR3 contains 15 residues. Germline CDR1 reads LGHNA; CDR2 reads YSLEER. V lost 0 bases to trimming and J lost 6 bases; unmatched junction nucleotides: 4. This CDR3 reads CASSQERGGSDTQYF. Here the CDR3 DNA reads TGCGCCAGCAGCCAAGAGCGGGGGGGGTCGGATACGCAGTATTTT.

This chain joins TRBV9 and TRBJ2-2, with D perhaps TRBD2 (5 bases). The CDR3 loop spans 16 amino acids. Trimming took 3 bases from V and 2 from J, leaving 14 bases between them. Germline assignment: CDR1 SGDLS and CDR2 YYNGEE. CDR3 in amino acids: CASSGRTARNTGELFF. The CDR3 coding sequence is TGTGCCAGCAGCGGGAGGACGGCTAGAAACACCGGGGAGCTGTTTTTT. Variable domain in full (rest from reference TRBV9 and TRBJ2-2): DSGVTQTPKHLITATGQRVTLRCSPRSGDLSVYWYQQSLDQGLQFLIQYYNGEERAKGNILERFSAQQFPDLHSELNLSSLELGDSALYFCASSGRTARNTGELFFGEGSRLTVL.